This note documents a single TCR beta chain sequence. Antigen specificity is unknown. This specimen belongs to a study of Ad26.COV2.S vaccination and SARS-CoV-2 variants. Study-level findings and limits: It is possible that the TCR breadth and depth analyses underestimated the total T cell responses.

V dropped 2 bases and J dropped 5 bases, with 15 bases sitting between them. This CDR3 contains 14 residues. Germline V gene lookup returns CDR1 SQVTM and CDR2 ANQGSEA. Using immunoSEQ multiplex PCR, the repertoire was profiled, and TCRdb retains in-frame clones only, with some absent. The sample has around 100,000 clones; around three quarters are singletons. The sequence was obtained from a human donor who had recovered from COVID-19. The sequencing here drew on peripheral blood, taken after recovery from COVID-19. The gene calls are TRBV29-1 and TRBJ1-1; D uncertain. CDR3 DNA sequence: TGCAGCGTTGAATTGGCCCTCGATAGAACTGAAGCTTTCTTT. Translating gives CSVELALDRTEAFF.